The following is a T cell receptor (beta chain) sequence with its context. Its antigen is currently unknown. Trimming removed 2 bases from V and 4 bases from J; junction bases left unmatched: 11. The germline gives CDR1 SGHRS, CDR2 YFSETQ. There are 16 residues in the CDR3. This record comes from a study of shared clonotypes between healthy human individuals. General study points: Clonotype sharing across donors was expected to vary with sequencing depth.

Assay used: immunoSEQ multiplex PCR; TCRdb lists only in-frame clones, some missing. The data show about 600,000 clones, with around three quarters seen just once and 12% held by the top ten. The receptor's source is a woman between 35 and 50 years old in good health. Some clones in this sample may be carry-over from other donors' samples. This rearrangement joins TRBV5-1 to TRBJ1-1; 7 bases fit TRBD1. Sequenced sample: PBMCs. CDR3 in amino acids: CASSLQGPAIGTEAFF. For the CDR3, the DNA is TGCGCCAGCAGCTTACAGGGGCCTGCTATTGGCACTGAAGCTTTCTTT.